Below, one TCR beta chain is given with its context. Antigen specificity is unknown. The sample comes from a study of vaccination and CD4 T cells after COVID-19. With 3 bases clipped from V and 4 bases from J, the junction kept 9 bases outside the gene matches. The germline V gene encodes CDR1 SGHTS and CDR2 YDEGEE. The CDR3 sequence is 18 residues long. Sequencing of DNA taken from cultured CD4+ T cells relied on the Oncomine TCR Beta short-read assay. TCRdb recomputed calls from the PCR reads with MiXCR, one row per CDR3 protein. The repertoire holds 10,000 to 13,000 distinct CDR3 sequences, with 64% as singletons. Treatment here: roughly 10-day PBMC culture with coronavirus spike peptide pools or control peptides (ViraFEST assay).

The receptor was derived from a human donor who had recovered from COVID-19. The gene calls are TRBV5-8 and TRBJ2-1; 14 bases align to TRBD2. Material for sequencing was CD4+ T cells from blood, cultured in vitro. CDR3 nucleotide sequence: TGTGCCAGCAGCTACCCCGGGACTAGCGGGAGTCAATACAATGAGCAGTTCTTC. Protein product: CASSYPGTSGSQYNEQFF.